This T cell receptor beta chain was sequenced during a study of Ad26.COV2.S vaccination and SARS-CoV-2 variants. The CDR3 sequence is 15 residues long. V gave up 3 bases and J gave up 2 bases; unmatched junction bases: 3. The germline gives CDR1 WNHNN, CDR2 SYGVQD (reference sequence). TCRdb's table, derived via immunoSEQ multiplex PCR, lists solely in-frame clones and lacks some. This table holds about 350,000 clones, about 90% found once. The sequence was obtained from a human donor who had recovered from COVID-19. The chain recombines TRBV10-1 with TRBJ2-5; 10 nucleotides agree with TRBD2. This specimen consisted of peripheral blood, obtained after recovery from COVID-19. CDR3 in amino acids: CASSELAGTQETQYF. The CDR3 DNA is TGCGCCAGCAGTGAACTAGCGGGGACTCAAGAGACCCAGTACTTC.